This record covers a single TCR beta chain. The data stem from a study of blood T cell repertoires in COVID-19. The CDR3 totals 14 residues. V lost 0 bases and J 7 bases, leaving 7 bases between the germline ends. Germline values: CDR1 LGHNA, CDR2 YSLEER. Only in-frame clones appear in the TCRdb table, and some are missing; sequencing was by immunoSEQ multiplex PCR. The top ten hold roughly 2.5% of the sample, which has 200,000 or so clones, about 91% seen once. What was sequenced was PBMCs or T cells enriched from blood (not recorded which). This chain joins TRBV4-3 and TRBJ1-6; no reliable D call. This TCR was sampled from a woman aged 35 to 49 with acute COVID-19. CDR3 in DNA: TGCGCCAGCAGCCAAGATCCTTTCAATTCACCCCTCCACTTT. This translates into CASSQDPFNSPLHF.